The rows below give T cell receptor beta chains drawn from one sample of a study of shared clonotypes between healthy human individuals. TCRdb keeps only in-frame clones here, not all; method: immunoSEQ multiplex PCR. Among approximately 1.4 million clones listed, under 99% were seen once. The source material was naive CD4+ T cells sorted from blood. The receptors here all came from a man between 25 and 39 years old in good health. Both conserved end residues are part of each CDR3. A D gene is named only where the DNA matches it firmly. Expanded clones get a size class; other rows say once, few or many, or leave the size out.

J gene | V gene | D gene | clone size | CDR3 protein | CDR3 DNA
TRBJ2-7 | TRBV18 | TRBD2 | - | CASSPLPSGSGEQYF | TGTGCCAGCTCACCTTTGCCTAGCGGGAGCGGGGAGCAGTACTTC
TRBJ2-7 | TRBV11-2 | - | - | CASTRTDTSYEQYF | TGTGCCAGCACCCGGACTGACACCTCCTACGAGCAGTACTTC
TRBJ1-1 | TRBV18 | - | - | CASSPRGTGTEAFF | TGTGCCAGCTCACCTCGGGGGACGGGCACTGAAGCTTTCTTT
TRBJ2-7 | TRBV27 | TRBD1 | - | CASSLRTGRWSYEQYF | TGTGCCAGCAGTCTTAGGACAGGTCGATGGTCCTACGAGCAGTACTTC
TRBJ2-5 | TRBV27 | - | few | CASSFFGAGEETQYF | TGTGCCAGCAGTTTTTTTGGGGCAGGGGAAGAGACCCAGTACTTC
TRBJ1-1 | TRBV28 | - | - | CASSLSGGWTEAFF | TGTGCCAGCAGTTTATCGGGGGGCTGGACTGAAGCTTTCTTT
TRBJ1-5 | TRBV28 | - | - | CASSLWGDSNQPQHF | TGTGCCAGCAGTTTATGGGGGGATAGCAATCAGCCCCAGCATTTT
TRBJ1-5 | TRBV2 | TRBD1 | - | CASSRRGGEGNQPQHF | TGTGCCAGCAGTCGTCGAGGGGGCGAGGGCAATCAGCCCCAGCATTTT
TRBJ1-2 | TRBV2 | TRBD1 | - | CASRDRLYGYTF | TGTGCCAGCAGGGACAGGCTCTATGGCTACACCTTC
TRBJ2-1 | TRBV28 | TRBD2 | - | CASSLPMGLAGYNEQFF | TGTGCCAGCAGTTTACCGATGGGACTAGCGGGTTACAATGAGCAGTTCTTC
TRBJ2-7 | TRBV5-8 | - | - | CASSLEVSSYEQYF | TGTGCCAGCAGCTTGGAAGTTAGCTCCTACGAGCAGTACTTC
TRBJ2-1 | TRBV27 | TRBD1 | - | CASSMDRGSYNEQFF | TGTGCCAGCAGTATGGACAGGGGTTCGTACAATGAGCAGTTCTTC
TRBJ2-2 | TRBV9 | - | - | CASARSGRNTGELFF | TGTGCCAGCGCCCGGTCGGGACGGAACACCGGGGAGCTGTTTTTT
TRBJ2-1 | TRBV11-1 | - | - | CASITAGWSEQFF | TGTGCCAGCATTACAGCAGGGTGGAGTGAGCAGTTCTTC
TRBJ2-1 | TRBV15 | - | - | CATSSHRGGSYNEQFF | TGTGCCACCAGCTCCCACCGAGGGGGGTCCTACAATGAGCAGTTCTTC
TRBJ1-1 | TRBV9 | - | - | CASSRGISEAFF | TGTGCCAGCAGCCGTGGTATCTCTGAAGCTTTCTTT
TRBJ2-1 | TRBV7-2 | TRBD1 | once | CASSSSSATGGNEQFF | TGTGCCAGCAGCTCTTCCAGTGCAACAGGGGGGAATGAGCAGTTCTTC
TRBJ1-2 | TRBV30 | - | - | CASPSGGWGYGYTF | TGTGCCTCCCCTTCCGGGGGCTGGGGCTATGGCTACACCTTC
TRBJ2-7 | TRBV19 | TRBD2 | - | CASSVAGEQYF | TGTGCCAGTAGTGTAGCGGGGGAGCAGTACTTC
TRBJ1-5 | TRBV7-9 | - | - | CASSPTGGAEQPQHF | TGTGCCAGCAGCCCGACGGGGGGCGCGGAGCAGCCCCAGCATTTT
TRBJ2-1 | TRBV5-8 | - | - | CASSLEAEQFF | TGTGCCAGCAGCTTGGAAGCTGAGCAGTTCTTC
TRBJ1-1 | TRBV5-4 | - | - | CASSSPGTRDTEAFF | TGTGCCAGCAGCTCCCCCGGGACCAGGGACACTGAAGCTTTCTTT
TRBJ2-5 | TRBV5-4 | TRBD1 | - | CASRPQGVETQYF | TGTGCCAGCAGGCCCCAGGGGGTGGAGACCCAGTACTTC
TRBJ2-7 | TRBV5-1 | TRBD1 | - | CASSYPPPGTGGLYYEQYF | TGCGCCAGCAGTTATCCACCCCCCGGGACAGGGGGACTTTACTACGAGCAGTACTTC
TRBJ2-7 | TRBV18 | TRBD2 | - | CASSPGTSGSYEQYF | TGTGCCAGCTCACCAGGGACTAGCGGGAGCTACGAGCAGTACTTC
TRBJ2-1 | TRBV7-3 | - | - | CASSLTGVEQFF | TGTGCCAGCAGCTTGACGGGAGTTGAGCAGTTCTTC
TRBJ2-1 | TRBV30 | - | - | CAWSGQPYNEQFF | TGTGCCTGGAGTGGGCAGCCCTACAATGAGCAGTTCTTC
TRBJ1-2 | TRBV25-1 | TRBD1 | - | CASKSDRAHGYTF | TGTGCCAGCAAATCGGACAGGGCCCATGGCTACACCTTC
TRBJ2-7 | TRBV27 | TRBD1 | - | CASSSTGEYEQYF | TGTGCCAGCAGTTCGACAGGGGAATACGAGCAGTACTTC